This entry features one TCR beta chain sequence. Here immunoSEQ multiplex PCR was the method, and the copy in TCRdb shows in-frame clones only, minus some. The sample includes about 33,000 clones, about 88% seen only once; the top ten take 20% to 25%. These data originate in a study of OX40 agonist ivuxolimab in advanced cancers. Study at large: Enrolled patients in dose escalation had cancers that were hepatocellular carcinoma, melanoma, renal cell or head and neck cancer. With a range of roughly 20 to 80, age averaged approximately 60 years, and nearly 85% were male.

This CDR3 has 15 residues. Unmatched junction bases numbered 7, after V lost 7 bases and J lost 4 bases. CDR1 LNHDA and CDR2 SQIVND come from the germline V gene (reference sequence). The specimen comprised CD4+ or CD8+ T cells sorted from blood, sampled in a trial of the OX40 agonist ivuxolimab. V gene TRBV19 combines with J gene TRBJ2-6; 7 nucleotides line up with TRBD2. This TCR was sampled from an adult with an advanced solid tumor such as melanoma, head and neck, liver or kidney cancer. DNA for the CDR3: TGTGCCAGTACCCCAGCGGGATCCGGGGCCAACGTCCTGACTTTC. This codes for CASTPAGSGANVLTF.